One sample yielded the 11 T cell receptor beta chains listed below, sequenced in a study of blood T cell repertoires in COVID-19. This table comes from immunoSEQ multiplex PCR, and its TCRdb copy is limited to in-frame clones, with some not included. Here the sample spans approximately 330,000 clones, about 87% being singletons. Specimen: peripheral blood. These receptors all stem from a young man with COVID-19, enrolled during active disease.

The chain combines TRBV9 with TRBJ2-1, with TRBD2 identical over 9 bases. The CDR3 contains 16 residues. The V gene end was trimmed by 0 bases and the J gene end by 1 base; junction bases not matched to a gene: 2. Germline CDR1 is SGDLS and CDR2 is YYNGEE. The CDR3 loop reads CASSVAAGGSYNEQFF. The CDR3, as DNA: TGTGCCAGCAGCGTAGCGGCGGGAGGGTCCTACAATGAGCAGTTCTTC.

A remark on this clone: The sample has other DNA sequences that encode this CDR3 too. The chain couples TRBV6-5 to TRBJ1-1, with D possibly being TRBD1 (5 bases). This CDR3 comprises 15 residues. Germline V gene data show CDR1 as MNHEY and CDR2 as SVGAGI. V was clipped by 2 bases and J by 1 base, with 11 bases between them. CDR3 residues: CASSYSRVGNTEAFF. CDR3 coding DNA: TGTGCCAGCAGTTACAGCAGGGTCGGGAACACTGAAGCTTTCTTT.

The rearrangement uses TRBV7-2 and TRBJ2-1, with 8 bases fitting TRBD2. CDR1 SGHTA and CDR2 FQGNSA come from the germline V gene. The V gene end was trimmed by 5 bases and the J gene end by 9 bases; junction bases not matched to a gene: 15. The CDR3 runs to 16 residues. CDR3: CASSTSYAAGAGEQFF. DNA for the CDR3: TGTGCCAGCAGCACTTCTTATGCAGCGGGGGCCGGTGAGCAGTTCTTC.

The chain couples TRBV4-2 to TRBJ2-7; 10 bases line up with TRBD1. In germline, CDR1 is LGHNA, CDR2 YNFKEQ. CDR3 size: 14 residues. V shed 0 bases and J 4 bases; nucleotides not matched to a gene: 0. The CDR3 coding sequence is TGTGCCAGCAGCCAAGAGGACAGGGGGTACGAGCAGTACTTC. Protein product: CASSQEDRGYEQYF.

This clone appeared a single time. The CDR3 nucleotides read TGTGCCAGCAGCAAGGGAGGAGCCTACGAGCAGTACTTC. Translation gives CASSKGGAYEQYF. This chain joins TRBV7-9 and TRBJ2-7; tentatively, D is TRBD2 (6 bases). Trimming removed 5 bases at V and 2 bases at J, with 10 bases between. The CDR3 runs 13 residues. The germline gives CDR1 SEHNR, CDR2 FQNEAQ (reference sequence).

Comments on this clone: Distinct nucleotide sequences in the sample also encode this CDR3. The chain couples TRBV2 to TRBJ1-5; D not certain. CDR1 is SNHLY and CDR2 is FYNNEI in the germline V gene. The CDR3 runs 13 residues. The V gene lost 7 bases and the J gene lost 4 bases, with 11 bases spanning the gap. The CDR3: CASTQDTNQPQHF. The CDR3 nucleotides are TGTGCCAGCACCCAAGACACGAATCAGCCCCAGCATTTT.

This clone was seen ten or more times. This chain uses TRBV4-3 with TRBJ1-4; unclear D gene. The CDR3 has 15 residues. The V and J ends lost 1 base and 3 bases respectively, with 9 bases between them. Germline lookup yields CDR1 LGHNA and CDR2 YSLEER. The CDR3 region has the DNA TGCGCCAGCAGCCAAGTCCCAGATCCTAATGAAAAACTGTTTTTT. It translates to CASSQVPDPNEKLFF.

V gene TRBV27 combines with J gene TRBJ1-5; D is unresolved. Trimming removed 5 bases at V and 6 bases at J, with 14 bases between. CDR3 size: 14 residues. Germline loops: CDR1 MNHEY, CDR2 SMNVEV (reference sequence). This CDR3 reads CASSTREGGQPQHF. The CDR3 nucleotides are TGTGCCAGCAGTACCCGGGAGGGTGGTCAGCCCCAGCATTTT.

V is TRBV5-4 and J is TRBJ2-7; 8 nucleotides agree with TRBD1. Germline V lookup: CDR1 SGHNT, CDR2 YYREEE (reference sequence). After removal of 4 bases from V and 1 base from J, the junction contained 7 bases not matched to a gene. The CDR3 runs 15 residues. This CDR3 is CASSPGQGGSYEQYF. DNA for the CDR3: TGTGCCAGCAGCCCCGGACAGGGTGGGTCCTACGAGCAGTACTTC.

This clone has a single count. The rearrangement uses TRBV19 and TRBJ2-7; TRBD1 is a possible D gene (6 bases). Germline loops: CDR1 LNHDA, CDR2 SQIVND (reference sequence). The CDR3 sequence is 14 residues long. V lost 3 bases, J lost 6 bases, and 15 bases lay in between. Written as DNA, the CDR3 is TGTGCCAGTAGTATGCCCAGGGGCCGAGGCGAGCAGTACTTC. This translates into CASSMPRGRGEQYF. The variable domain in full, with the rest retrieved from reference TRBV19 and TRBJ2-7, is DGGITQSPKYLFRKEGQNVTLSCEQNLNHDAMYWYRQDPGQGLRLIYYSQIVNDFQKGDIAEGYSVSREKKESFPLTVTSAQKNPTAFYLCASSMPRGRGEQYFGPGTRLTVT.

The chain combines TRBV25-1 with TRBJ2-2; a possible D gene is TRBD1 (7 bases). This CDR3 region has 16 residues. V gave up 3 bases and J gave up 5 bases, with 16 bases separating them. Germline CDR1 and CDR2: MGHDK and SYGVNS. The CDR3 loop reads CASSDPRQGGTGELFF. The CDR3 coding sequence is TGTGCCAGCAGTGACCCCCGACAGGGAGGTACCGGGGAGCTGTTTTTT.